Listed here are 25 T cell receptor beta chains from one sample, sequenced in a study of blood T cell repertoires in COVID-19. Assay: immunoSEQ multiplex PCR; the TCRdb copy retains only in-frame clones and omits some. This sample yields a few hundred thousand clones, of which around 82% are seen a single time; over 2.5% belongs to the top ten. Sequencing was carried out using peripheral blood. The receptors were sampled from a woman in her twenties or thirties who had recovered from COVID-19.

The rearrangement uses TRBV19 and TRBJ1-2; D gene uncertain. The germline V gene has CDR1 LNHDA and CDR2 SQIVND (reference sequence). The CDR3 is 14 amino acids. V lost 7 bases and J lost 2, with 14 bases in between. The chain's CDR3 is CASMEGILNYGYTF. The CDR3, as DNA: TGTGCCAGTATGGAGGGCATCCTGAACTATGGCTACACCTTC.

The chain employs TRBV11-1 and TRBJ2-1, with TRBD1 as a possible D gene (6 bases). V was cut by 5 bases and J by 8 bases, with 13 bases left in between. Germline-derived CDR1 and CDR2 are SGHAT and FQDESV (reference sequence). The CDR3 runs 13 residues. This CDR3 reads CASSPRTEDEQFF. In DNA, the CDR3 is TGTGCCAGCAGCCCGCGGACAGAGGATGAGCAGTTCTTC.

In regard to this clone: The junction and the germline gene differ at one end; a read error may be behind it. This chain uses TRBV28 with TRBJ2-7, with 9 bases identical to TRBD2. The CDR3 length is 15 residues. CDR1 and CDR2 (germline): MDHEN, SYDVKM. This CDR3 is CASSLINAGGYGQYF. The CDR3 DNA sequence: TGTGCCAGCAGTTTGATCAACGCGGGAGGGTACGGGCAGTACTTC. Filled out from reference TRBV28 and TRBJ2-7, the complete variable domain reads DVKVTQSSRYLVKRTGEKVFLECVQDMDHENMFWYRQDPGLGLRLIYFSYDVKMKEKGDIPEGYSVSREKKERFSLILESASTNQTSMYLCASSLINAGGYGQYFGPGTRLTVT.

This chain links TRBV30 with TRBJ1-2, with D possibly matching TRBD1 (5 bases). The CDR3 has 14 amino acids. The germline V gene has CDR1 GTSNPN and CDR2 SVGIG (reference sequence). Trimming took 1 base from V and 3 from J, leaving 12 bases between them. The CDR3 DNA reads TGTGCCTGGAGTGCCCTGGGGGGTTACTATGGCTACACCTTC. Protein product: CAWSALGGYYGYTF.

In nucleotides, the CDR3 is TGTGCCACCCGAGTCACCGGGGAGCTGTTTTTT. Encoded protein: CATRVTGELFF. This chain uses TRBV3-1 (or the pseudogene TRBV3-2) with TRBJ2-2; D is ambiguous. Germline CDR1 reads LGHDT; CDR2 reads YNNKEL (reference sequence). CDR3 length: 11 residues. Trimming removed 10 bases from V and 4 bases from J, with 7 bases in between.

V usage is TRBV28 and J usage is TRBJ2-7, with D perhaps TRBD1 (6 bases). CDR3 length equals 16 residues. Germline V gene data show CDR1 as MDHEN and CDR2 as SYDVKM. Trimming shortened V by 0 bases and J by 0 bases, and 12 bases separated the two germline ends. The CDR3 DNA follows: TGTGCCAGCAGTTTATGGCTCCAGGGGAGCTCCTACGAGCAGTACTTC. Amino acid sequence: CASSLWLQGSSYEQYF.

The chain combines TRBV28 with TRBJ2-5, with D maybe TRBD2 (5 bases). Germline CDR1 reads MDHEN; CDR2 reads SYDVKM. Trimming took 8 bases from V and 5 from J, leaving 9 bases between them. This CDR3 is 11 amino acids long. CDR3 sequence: CASVRGETQYF. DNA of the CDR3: TGTGCCAGCGTGAGAGGGGAGACCCAGTACTTC.

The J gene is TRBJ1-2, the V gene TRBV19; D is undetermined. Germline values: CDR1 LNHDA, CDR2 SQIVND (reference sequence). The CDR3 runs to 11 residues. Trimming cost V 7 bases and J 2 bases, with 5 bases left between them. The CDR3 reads CASKENYGYTF. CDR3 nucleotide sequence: TGTGCCAGTAAGGAGAACTATGGCTACACCTTC.

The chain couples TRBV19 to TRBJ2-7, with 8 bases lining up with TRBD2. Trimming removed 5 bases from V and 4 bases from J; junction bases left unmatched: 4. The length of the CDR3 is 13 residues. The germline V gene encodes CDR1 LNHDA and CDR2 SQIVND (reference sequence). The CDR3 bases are TGTGCCAGTAGTCAGCGGGAGCCATACGAGCAGTACTTC. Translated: CASSQREPYEQYF.

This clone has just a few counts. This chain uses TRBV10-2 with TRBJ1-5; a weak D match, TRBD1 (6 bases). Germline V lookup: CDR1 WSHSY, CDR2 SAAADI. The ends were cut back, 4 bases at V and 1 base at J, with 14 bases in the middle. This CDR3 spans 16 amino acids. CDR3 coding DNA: TGCGCCAGCAGTGTCTTCCCAAGGGGGAGCAATCAGCCCCAGCATTTT. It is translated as CASSVFPRGSNQPQHF.

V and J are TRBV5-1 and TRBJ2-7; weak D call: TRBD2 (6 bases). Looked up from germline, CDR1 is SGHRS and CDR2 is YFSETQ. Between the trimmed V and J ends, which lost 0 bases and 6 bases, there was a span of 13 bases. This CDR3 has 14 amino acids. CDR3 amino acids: CASSLASAHFEQYF. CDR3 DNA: TGCGCCAGCAGCTTGGCTAGCGCCCACTTCGAGCAGTACTTC.

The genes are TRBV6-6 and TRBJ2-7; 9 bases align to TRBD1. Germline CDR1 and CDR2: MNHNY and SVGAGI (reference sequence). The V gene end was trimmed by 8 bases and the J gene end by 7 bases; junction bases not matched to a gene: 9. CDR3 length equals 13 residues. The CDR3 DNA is TGTGCCAGCGCTGGACAGGGGCTCCGGGAGCAGTACTTC. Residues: CASAGQGLREQYF.

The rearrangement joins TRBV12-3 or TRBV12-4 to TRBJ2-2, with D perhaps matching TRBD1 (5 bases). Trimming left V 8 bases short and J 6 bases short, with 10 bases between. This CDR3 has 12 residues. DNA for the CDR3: TGTGCCAGCTGCAGGGTTTCCGGGGAGCTGTTTTTT. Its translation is CASCRVSGELFF.

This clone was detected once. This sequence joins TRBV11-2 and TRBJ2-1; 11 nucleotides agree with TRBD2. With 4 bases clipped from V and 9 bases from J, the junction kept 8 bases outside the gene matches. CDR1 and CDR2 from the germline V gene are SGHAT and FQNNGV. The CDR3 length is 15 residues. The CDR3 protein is CASSSRLAGTGEQFF. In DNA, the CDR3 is TGTGCCAGCAGCTCACGACTAGCGGGGACGGGTGAGCAGTTCTTC.

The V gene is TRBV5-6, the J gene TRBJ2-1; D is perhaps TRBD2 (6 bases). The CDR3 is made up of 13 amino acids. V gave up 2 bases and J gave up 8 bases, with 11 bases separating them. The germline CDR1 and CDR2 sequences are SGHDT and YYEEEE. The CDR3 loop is CASSFGLPDEQFF. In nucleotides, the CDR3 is TGTGCCAGCAGCTTCGGACTACCCGATGAGCAGTTCTTC.

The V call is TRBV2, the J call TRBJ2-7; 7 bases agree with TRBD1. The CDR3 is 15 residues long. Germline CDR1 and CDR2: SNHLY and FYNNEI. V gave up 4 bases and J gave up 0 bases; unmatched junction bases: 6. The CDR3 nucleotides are TGTGCCAGCAGTGCTGACAGGGCCACCTCCTACGAGCAGTACTTC. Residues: CASSADRATSYEQYF.

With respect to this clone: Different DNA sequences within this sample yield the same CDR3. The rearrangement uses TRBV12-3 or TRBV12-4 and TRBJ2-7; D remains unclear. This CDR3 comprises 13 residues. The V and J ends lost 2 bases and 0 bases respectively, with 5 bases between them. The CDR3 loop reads CASSLTSSYEQYF. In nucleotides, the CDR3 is TGTGCCAGCAGTTTAACAAGCTCCTACGAGCAGTACTTC.

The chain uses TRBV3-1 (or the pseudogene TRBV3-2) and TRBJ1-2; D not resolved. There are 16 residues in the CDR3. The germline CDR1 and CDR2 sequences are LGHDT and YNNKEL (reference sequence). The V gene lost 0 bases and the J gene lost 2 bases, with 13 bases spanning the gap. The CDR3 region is CASSQDLAERNYGYTF. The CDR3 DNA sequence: TGTGCCAGCAGCCAAGATCTCGCCGAGAGGAACTATGGCTACACCTTC.

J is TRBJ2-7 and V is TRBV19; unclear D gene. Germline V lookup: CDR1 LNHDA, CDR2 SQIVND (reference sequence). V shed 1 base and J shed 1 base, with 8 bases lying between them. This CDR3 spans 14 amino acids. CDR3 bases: TGTGCCAGTAGTATAGCCGACGGGTCCTACGAGCAGTACTTC. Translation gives CASSIADGSYEQYF. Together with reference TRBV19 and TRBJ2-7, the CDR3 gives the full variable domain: DGGITQSPKYLFRKEGQNVTLSCEQNLNHDAMYWYRQDPGQGLRLIYYSQIVNDFQKGDIAEGYSVSREKKESFPLTVTSAQKNPTAFYLCASSIADGSYEQYFGPGTRLTVT.

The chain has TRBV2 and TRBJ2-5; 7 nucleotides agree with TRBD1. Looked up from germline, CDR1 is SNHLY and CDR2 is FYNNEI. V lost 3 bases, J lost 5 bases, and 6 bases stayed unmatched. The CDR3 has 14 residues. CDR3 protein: CASSDGTGVETQYF. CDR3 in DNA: TGTGCCAGCAGTGACGGCACAGGGGTGGAGACCCAGTACTTC.

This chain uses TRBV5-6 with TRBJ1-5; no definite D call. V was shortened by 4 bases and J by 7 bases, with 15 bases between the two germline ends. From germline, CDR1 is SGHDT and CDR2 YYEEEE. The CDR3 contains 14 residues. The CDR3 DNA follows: TGTGCCAGCAGCGCCGGGATGATGGGGCAGCCCCAGCATTTT. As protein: CASSAGMMGQPQHF.

The CDR3 region is CASSGPGGAVDGYTF. The CDR3 nucleotides are TGTGCCAGCAGCGGTCCAGGAGGGGCGGTGGATGGCTACACCTTC. This chain uses TRBV21-1 with TRBJ1-2. TRBV21-1 is assigned pseudogene status. The CDR3 runs to 15 residues.

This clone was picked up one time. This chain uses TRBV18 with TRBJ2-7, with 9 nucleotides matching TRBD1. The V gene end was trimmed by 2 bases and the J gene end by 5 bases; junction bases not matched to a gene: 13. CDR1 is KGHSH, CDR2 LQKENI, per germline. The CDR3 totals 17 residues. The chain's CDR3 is CASSPYFPGTGSNEQYF. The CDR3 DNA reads TGTGCCAGCTCACCATATTTCCCCGGGACAGGGAGCAACGAGCAGTACTTC.

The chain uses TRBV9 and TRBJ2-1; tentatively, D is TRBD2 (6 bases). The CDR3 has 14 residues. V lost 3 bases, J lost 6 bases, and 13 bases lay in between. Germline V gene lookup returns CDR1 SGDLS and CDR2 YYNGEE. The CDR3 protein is CASSGPGLRNEQFF. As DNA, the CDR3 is TGTGCCAGCAGCGGACCGGGACTCCGCAATGAGCAGTTCTTC.

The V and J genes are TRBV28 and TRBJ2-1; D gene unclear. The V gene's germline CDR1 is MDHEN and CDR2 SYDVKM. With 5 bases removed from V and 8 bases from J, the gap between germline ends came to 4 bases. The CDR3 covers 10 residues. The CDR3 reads CASSLDEQFF. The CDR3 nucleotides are TGTGCCAGCAGTCTCGATGAGCAGTTCTTC.